These 25 T cell receptor beta chains originate from one sample sequenced in a study of response to subunit inactivated influenza vaccine. TCRdb recomputed calls from the RT-PCR reads with MiXCR, one row per CDR3 protein. The sample lists fewer than 550,000 distinct CDR3 sequences, over 25% occurring once. Source: CD4+ T cells sorted from PBMCs, taken roughly 5 days after vaccination. All receptors derive from a man aged 50 or older who received an inactivated influenza vaccine.

The chain links TRBV24-1 to TRBJ2-7; 9 bases agree with TRBD1. Germline V lookup: CDR1 KGHDR, CDR2 SFDVKD. Germline trimming cut 1 base from V and 4 bases from J; bases unmatched to any gene: 4. The CDR3 contains 15 residues. The CDR3 DNA reads TGTGCCACCAGTGATTTTGGACAGGGGCGGTACGAGCAGTACTTC. Its protein product is CATSDFGQGRYEQYF.

The CDR3, as DNA: TGCAGCGTTCGGCAGGGAGGGGCAGGGGAGACCCAGTACTTC. This translates into CSVRQGGAGETQYF. The genes are TRBV29-1 and TRBJ2-5; 7 nucleotides agree with TRBD2. CDR3 length equals 14 residues. V gave up 5 bases and J gave up 5 bases; unmatched junction bases: 11. Germline V CDR1 and CDR2: SQVTM, ANQGSEA.

This chain joins TRBV28 and TRBJ2-5, with TRBD2 identical over 8 bases. This CDR3 is 15 amino acids long. After removal of 3 bases from V and 5 bases from J, the junction contained 8 bases not matched to a gene. The germline V gene encodes CDR1 MDHEN and CDR2 SYDVKM. In nucleotides, the CDR3 is TGTGCCAGCAGTTTTGGAGCGGGAGCGGTTGAGACCCAGTACTTC. This gives the protein CASSFGAGAVETQYF.

This clonotype has just a few counts. The V call is TRBV6-2 or TRBV6-3, the J call TRBJ2-7; no clear D. The germline gives CDR1 MNHEY, CDR2 SVGEGT. Trimming left V 0 bases short and J 0 bases short, with 9 bases between. The CDR3 loop spans 15 amino acids. In nucleotides, the CDR3 is TGTGCCAGCAGTTACTCCCTTCCCAGCTCCTACGAGCAGTACTTC. It yields the protein CASSYSLPSSYEQYF.

This clonotype occurred a few times. The J gene is TRBJ1-1, the V gene TRBV5-1; D might be TRBD1 (5 bases). The germline V gene has CDR1 SGHRS and CDR2 YFSETQ. The CDR3 has 14 amino acids. V was trimmed by 9 bases and J by 6 bases, leaving 21 bases between them. CDR3 sequence: CATGVGDGIAEAFF. The CDR3 DNA reads as TGCGCCACCGGAGTGGGGGATGGCATAGCTGAAGCTTTCTTT.

The chain joins TRBV10-3 to TRBJ1-2; D is undetermined. V lost 0 bases and J lost 4, with 9 bases in between. The CDR3 has 14 residues. Germline V gene sequence: CDR1 ENHRY, CDR2 SYGVKD. Here the CDR3 DNA reads TGTGCCATCAGTGAGTCAGAAGGGCGCTATGGCTACACCTTC. It specifies CAISESEGRYGYTF.

Only a few counts were recorded for this clonotype. The rearrangement joins TRBV5-6 to TRBJ2-1; TRBD1 agrees at 9 bases. Looked up from germline, CDR1 is SGHDT and CDR2 is YYEEEE. V gave up 4 bases and J gave up 4 bases; unmatched junction bases: 9. This CDR3 region has 16 residues. This chain's CDR3 is CASSPDRDRAYNEQFF. Here the CDR3 DNA reads TGTGCCAGCAGCCCCGACCGGGACAGGGCTTACAATGAGCAGTTCTTC.

This clonotype was counted only a few times. The chain carries TRBV6-6 and TRBJ2-5, with D maybe TRBD2 (5 bases). The germline V gene encodes CDR1 MNHNY and CDR2 SVGAGI (reference sequence). Trimming pared 10 bases from V and 5 bases from J, leaving 14 bases between. The length of the CDR3 is 12 residues. Here the CDR3 reads CAIRGIEETQYF. As DNA, the CDR3 is TGTGCCATCCGAGGGATCGAGGAGACCCAGTACTTC.

The J gene is TRBJ2-7, the V gene TRBV28, with D perhaps being TRBD1 or TRBD2 (5 bases each). The CDR3 is made up of 14 amino acids. Germline V gene sequence: CDR1 MDHEN, CDR2 SYDVKM. Trimming shortened V by 2 bases and J by 3 bases, and 11 bases separated the two germline ends. The CDR3 DNA sequence: TGTGCCAGCAGTTTAAAACTAGGGGACTACGAGCAGTACTTC. Translating gives CASSLKLGDYEQYF.

V gene TRBV5-1 combines with J gene TRBJ1-2; D unclear. Trimming removed 0 bases from V and 3 bases from J, with 9 bases in between. Germline V lookup: CDR1 SGHRS, CDR2 YFSETQ. CDR3 length: 14 residues. The DNA for the CDR3 is TGCGCCAGCAGCTTGGTTGGGGTGGACTATGGCTACACCTTC. It specifies CASSLVGVDYGYTF.

There are a few counts of this clonotype. The chain couples TRBV4-3 to TRBJ2-7, with TRBD1 matching over 7 bases. The CDR3 is 14 amino acids. The germline CDR1 and CDR2 sequences are LGHNA and YSLEER. The J segment lost 2 bases and the V segment lost 1 base, leaving 2 bases of the junction unmatched. CDR3 protein: CASSQGQGAYEQYF. Here the CDR3 DNA reads TGCGCCAGCAGCCAAGGACAGGGAGCCTACGAGCAGTACTTC.

This clonotype was recorded a few times. The rearrangement joins TRBV18 to TRBJ1-2, with 7 bases aligning to TRBD1. CDR3 size: 14 residues. Germline values: CDR1 KGHSH, CDR2 LQKENI. The V segment lost 2 bases and the J segment 5 bases; nucleotides outside the gene matches: 5. CDR3 loop: CASSPKDRAYGYTF. The CDR3 DNA follows: TGTGCCAGCTCACCAAAAGACAGGGCTTATGGCTACACCTTC.

This clonotype was recorded a few times. V and J are TRBV20-1 and TRBJ1-2; 10 bases align to TRBD1. Trimming removed 3 bases from V and 5 bases from J; junction bases left unmatched: 6. CDR3 length equals 14 residues. The V gene's germline CDR1 is DFQATT and CDR2 SNEGSKA (reference sequence). CDR3 bases: TGCAGTGCTAGCTCGGGACAGGGGTTTTATGGCTACACCTTC. Translated, it gives CSASSGQGFYGYTF.

V is TRBV24-1 and J is TRBJ2-5; D not resolved. V lost 3 bases, J lost 1 base, and 11 bases lay in between. The CDR3 is 15 amino acids. Per the germline V gene, CDR1 is KGHDR and CDR2 is SFDVKD. The CDR3 sequence is CATSDKDNFQETQYF. As DNA, the CDR3 is TGTGCCACCAGTGATAAAGACAATTTCCAAGAGACCCAGTACTTC.

This clonotype occurred a few times. The rearrangement uses TRBV29-1 and TRBJ1-2; D perhaps matches TRBD1 (5 bases). The germline CDR1 and CDR2 sequences are SQVTM and ANQGSEA. The CDR3 contains 14 residues. With 5 bases removed from V and 0 bases from J, the gap between germline ends came to 13 bases. In DNA, the CDR3 is TGCAGCGTTATCAAAGGGACGGCTAACTATGGCTACACCTTC. This encodes CSVIKGTANYGYTF.

The chain joins TRBV25-1 to TRBJ2-3; D perhaps matches TRBD1 (5 bases). V gave up 7 bases and J gave up 3 bases, with 17 bases separating them. This CDR3 is built from 15 residues. Germline V gives CDR1 MGHDK, CDR2 SYGVNS. DNA of the CDR3: TGTGCCAGCACCCCAGGGTCAGGGTTTACAGATACGCAGTATTTT. It is translated as CASTPGSGFTDTQYF. The variable domain in full, completed from reference TRBV25-1 and TRBJ2-3, reads EADIYQTPRYLVIGTGKKITLECSQTMGHDKMYWYQQDPGMELHLIHYSYGVNSTEKGDLSSESTVSRIRTEHFPLTLESARPSHTSQYLCASTPGSGFTDTQYFGPGTRLTVL.

This chain connects TRBV28 to TRBJ1-4; D not resolved. Germline V gene lookup returns CDR1 MDHEN and CDR2 SYDVKM. V shed 8 bases and J shed 0 bases, with 13 bases lying between them. CDR3 length equals 15 residues. The CDR3 region is CASGGTTTTNEKLFF. The CDR3 bases are TGTGCCAGCGGAGGTACGACAACAACTAATGAAAAACTGTTTTTT.

The genes are TRBV27 and TRBJ2-7; D ambiguous. The CDR3 is 13 residues long. The V end lost 5 bases, the J end lost 1 base, and 9 bases lay between the germline ends. Looked up from germline, CDR1 is MNHEY and CDR2 is SMNVEV (reference sequence). The CDR3 coding sequence is TGTGCCAGCAGTAAACGGAGATCCTACGAGCAGTACTTC. Translated: CASSKRRSYEQYF.

The chain carries TRBV4-2 and TRBJ2-2; a weak D match, TRBD2 (7 bases). The CDR3 spans 17 residues. CDR1 LGHNA and CDR2 YNFKEQ come from the germline V gene. V gave up 4 bases and J gave up 4 bases, with 19 bases separating them. CDR3 loop: CASSRNVLGGGTGELFF. The CDR3 DNA follows: TGTGCCAGCAGCCGCAATGTTCTGGGAGGGGGCACCGGGGAGCTGTTTTTT.

The rearrangement joins TRBV12-3 or TRBV12-4 to TRBJ1-5; 9 bases align to TRBD1. This CDR3 region has 16 residues. With 5 bases clipped from V and 4 bases from J, the junction kept 9 bases outside the gene matches. The CDR3 DNA reads as TGTGCCAGCAGTGCGGCGACAGGGGGTGGGAATCAGCCCCAGCATTTT. Translation gives CASSAATGGGNQPQHF.

The chain carries TRBV30 and TRBJ2-6; D not resolved. Trimming took off 6 bases at V and 1 base at J, with 7 bases between the two ends. CDR3 size: 13 residues. Germline CDR1 is GTSNPN and CDR2 is SVGIG (reference sequence). CDR3 protein: CACLMSGANVLTF. CDR3 nucleotides: TGTGCCTGTCTTATGTCTGGGGCCAACGTCCTGACTTTC.

The genes are TRBV20-1 and TRBJ2-3; D unclear. CDR1 and CDR2 (germline): DFQATT, SNEGSKA (reference sequence). The CDR3 has 12 amino acids. Trimming took 4 bases from V and 3 from J, leaving 8 bases between them. As DNA, the CDR3 is TGCAGTGCTAATGTGGGGACAGATACGCAGTATTTT. As protein: CSANVGTDTQYF.

This clonotype has only one observation. The gene calls are TRBV5-6 and TRBJ2-7; no firm D call. The ends were cut back, 4 bases at V and 1 base at J, with 12 bases in the middle. The CDR3 is 14 residues long. In germline, CDR1 is SGHDT, CDR2 YYEEEE. The CDR3: CASSRTRYSYEQYF. DNA of the CDR3: TGTGCCAGCAGCCGGACCAGGTATTCCTACGAGCAGTACTTC. The full variable domain, completed using reference TRBV5-6 and TRBJ2-7, is DAGVTQSPTHLIKTRGQQVTLRCSPKSGHDTVSWYQQALGQGPQFIFQYYEEEERQRGNFPDRFSGHQFPNYSSELNVNALLLGDSALYLCASSRTRYSYEQYFGPGTRLTVT.

Only a few counts were recorded for this clonotype. The gene calls are TRBV6-1 and TRBJ2-7; D perhaps matches TRBD2 (5 bases). The CDR3 consists of 14 residues. The V gene's germline CDR1 is MNHNS and CDR2 SASEGT. The V end lost 8 bases, the J end lost 5 bases, and 19 bases lay between the germline ends. CDR3 in amino acids: CASDKTGLGDEQYF. CDR3 coding DNA: TGTGCCAGCGATAAAACCGGACTCGGGGACGAGCAGTACTTC.

The chain uses TRBV9 and TRBJ2-4; a possible D gene is TRBD1 (6 bases). CDR1 is SGDLS, CDR2 YYNGEE, per germline. The ends were cut back, 3 bases at V and 8 bases at J, with 18 bases in the middle. The CDR3 totals 15 residues. The CDR3 DNA reads TGTGCCAGCAGCGCCCGACAGGACCTGAACGACATTCAGTACTTC. The encoded protein is CASSARQDLNDIQYF.